The source of this TCR beta chain is a study of cytomegalovirus exposure and HLA in healthy donors (dated by TCRdb to 2017 to 2019). Regarding the study in general: An earlier analysis of approximately 640 of the donors reported about 250 Gb of sequence data and 117 million unique TCR beta sequences from 190 million or so T cells. An early release that covered about 600 HLA-typed donors contained around 330 gigabases of sequencing data and approximately 85 million unique TCR sequences. Of the 398 genotyped donors, over 70% fell in the genetic ancestry cluster associated with self-reported Caucasian donors. The study was designed to test whether signatures of past pathogen exposure could be identified by cataloging public T cell receptors. The T cell repertoires of some 700 subjects were profiled by immunosequencing and related to cytomegalovirus serostatus. A separate validation cohort of 100 to 150 different subjects was used in addition to the roughly 670-subject first cohort. To predict cytomegalovirus infection status, the study brought together high-throughput TCR immunosequencing, statistical association of individual TCRs with disease status, and machine learning. To study patterns of TCR occurrence, a later analysis re-analyzed previously published TCR beta repertoires from just over 650 donors and added high-resolution HLA genotyping. The later analysis used no new phenotypic data to find candidate immune exposures, relying instead on TCR beta sequences and their occurrence across donors. An earlier analysis of several hundred of the donors used high-throughput TCR beta sequencing to judge whether each TCR beta V gene segment behaved as functional or pseudogenic. Alongside the repertoire data, information on donor age, sex, ethnicity and CMV serostatus was compiled. In a later genetic analysis, genome-wide SNP genotypes for about 55% of the roughly 700 donors were used, and that subset was treated as a discovery cohort. All discovery cohort repertoires had been generated using a single sequencing platform. Both class I and class II loci were covered by HLA typing, at four-digit resolution. The number of donors typed differed by locus, with about 629-630 for A, B, C, DRB1 and DQB1, roughly 520 for DQA1, over 600 for DPA1, and roughly 450 for DPB1. Several DR-DQ haplotypes were handled as single units for association and clustering because linkage in the cohort was strong. Among 350 to 400 genotyped donors of the cohort, an average of 235,054 unique TCR beta nucleotide sequences were sequenced per donor, about a sixth of them non-productive. Paper-wide results and their limitations: According to a later analysis, parvovirus B19, influenza, CMV and Epstein-Barr virus appeared linked to several top co-occurrence clusters. A later analysis found that most CMV-associated TCR beta chains appeared HLA-restricted, with HLA associations seemingly driven largely by CMV exposure. The cohort was sequenced for TCR beta chains only, and without alpha or paired-chain data the features that could be detected were limited. Most TCR sequences were seen in very few donors, while some public TCRs were found in many individuals. According to a later analysis, TCR association rates differed among HLA loci, with DRB1 alleles showing the most associated TCRs and HLA-C alleles showing the fewest. Assigning TCR associations to individual alleles was difficult when HLA alleles, especially DR and DQ, strongly co-occurred. A later genetic analysis reported fewer N-insertions in productive TCRs among donors in an Asian-associated ancestry cluster than the roughly 620-donor mean. A cluster of highly shared sequence variants was judged likely to represent a technical artifact of the sequencing pipeline. The study listed 150 to 200 TCR beta chains as associated with cytomegalovirus. Three of the identified cytomegalovirus-associated TCR beta chains were confirmed in vitro to be specific for cytomegalovirus antigens. The authors suggested that the approach could potentially be extended to other disease states and immunological phenotypes. In an earlier analysis of fewer than 700 of the donors, most TCR beta V segments appeared in productive rearrangements about 87% or about 30% of the time, broadly matching IMGT annotations. Roughly uniform sequencing depth across donors was assumed in presence/absence analyses, although this assumption may not hold. The only immune exposure information available for the cohort was CMV serostatus. Compared with equally common non-associated chains, HLA-associated TCR beta chains in a later analysis were more clonally expanded and had lower generation probabilities. About 17 rarely observed V segments, including chromosome 9 orphons, were excluded from the earlier analysis of some 590 of the donors because counts were too low. At a false discovery rate of 0.05, a later analysis linked 16,000 or so TCR beta sequences to specific HLA alleles. Linkage disequilibrium might explain the correlated functional status among segregating V segments, but an unknown experimental factor could not be excluded. A further reported finding was that TCR beta sequences accurately predicted the HLA-A and HLA-B alleles for most subjects in the first cohort. HLA typing was unavailable for some donors at each locus, so association tests used only the typed subset. A later genetic analysis associated a missense DCLRE1C variant with V-gene and J-gene trimming of TCR beta chains, and an independent cohort replicated the association. Some IMGT-functional V segments, including TRBV6-2 and TRBV6-3, could not be distinguished by the 87-base-pair reads and were therefore excluded. In both the original and validation cohorts, the classifier was reported to diagnose cytomegalovirus status with high specificity and sensitivity.

On this clone itself: There is no known antigen for this receptor. No much larger clonotype is one base removed from it; base qualities were not supplied.

The CDR3 numbers 16 residues from cysteine through phenylalanine. The kept DNA is CDR3 alone, 48 bases in frame from the first base. Between the V and J ends, shortened by 2 bases and 8 bases respectively, the junction contains 19 bases. Based on the germline V gene, the CDR1 and CDR2 sequences are SGHTA and FQGTGA. The cohort comprised 710 or so healthy bone marrow donors. At the time of sampling, all cohort members were nominally healthy, though unrecorded immune exposures were likely present. The donor tested CMV seronegative and was one of the 352 seronegative cohort members. Every donor gave a peripheral blood sample, and the peripheral blood mononuclear cells from that sample were used for TCR beta sequencing. Genomic DNA extraction from the blood cell samples was performed with the Qiagen DNeasy Blood Extraction Kit. The library relied on the immunoSEQ multiplex PCR assay. For the multiplex PCR, a mixture combining 60 forward primers for TCR Vbeta segments and 13 reverse primers for TCR Jbeta segments was used. The CDR3 region of rearranged TCR beta genes was amplified from genomic DNA with a multiplex PCR assay. The Illumina HiSeq System was used to sequence the amplified TCR beta libraries as 87-base-pair reads. As for the original processing: Across the 500 to 850 repertoires, a later analysis counted around 80 million unique TCR beta chains, 9.5 million to 13 million of which were shared by at least two donors. Raw reads were error-corrected and collapsed into unique sequences with a nearest-neighbor algorithm that merged closely related sequences to remove PCR and sequencing errors. CDR3 sequences were aligned to IMGT reference sequences to assign V, D and J gene segments. For a sequence to be retained, a match of at least six nucleotides to both a V gene segment and a J gene segment was required. Rearrangements were called productive when the CDR3 lacked stop codons and stayed in frame with V and J; all others were non-productive. Following IMGT convention, CDR3 was defined as the stretch from the second conserved V-encoded cysteine up to the conserved J-encoded phenylalanine. In an earlier analysis of more than 550 of the donors, sequences lacking an unambiguous match to a single V gene segment were excluded. In an earlier analysis of some 590 of the donors, a V segment was called functional when productive rearrangements were above 56.7%, and segregating when the standard deviation between donors exceeded 5%. To diagnose cytomegalovirus status from the catalog of TCR beta chain sequences, a statistical classification framework was built. V and J gene assignment, in a later analysis, came from comparing TCR nucleotide sequences with IMGT/GENE-DB human TR gene sequences. In a later analysis, CDR3 sequences and most-parsimonious VDJ recombination scenarios were assigned using the TCRdist pipeline. In a later analysis, each TCR beta chain was defined by its CDR3 amino acid sequence together with its V-gene family, and reads lacking a unique V-gene family were excluded. As a way to deal with suspected cross-contamination and a sequencing artifact, a later analysis dropped 450 to 700 nucleotide sequences that were highly shared and had low generation probability. For each public chain, a later analysis derived a clonal expansion index from normalized ranks of inferred template counts within each repertoire. Generation probabilities in a later analysis came from a VDJ recombination model fitted to out-of-frame rearrangements, and those results were checked against IGoR. In a later analysis, hypergeometric tests were used to score TCR-TCR, TCR-HLA and TCR-CMV co-occurrence, with a repertoire-size bias correction applied to TCR pairs. False discovery rates were estimated in a later analysis by permuting HLA or CMV assignments 20 times. A later analysis grouped co-occurring TCRs with DBSCAN, adding TCRdist sequence similarity when clustering within HLA-allele-positive subsets. Repertoires with fewer than 30,000 or more than 120,000 public chains were left out of co-occurrence clustering, as were about five repertoires with anomalous nucleotide sharing. TCRdb re-hosts the immuneACCESS table, in-frame sequences only. Its copies lack some clones; in the studies checked, an unresolved V gene accounts for under half of them, and the cause for the rest is not known. V and J calls and clone size are those listed in that table; D and trimming were worked out from the DNA. The sample yields roughly 160,000 clones; around 72% were counted once. The ten largest make up over 2.5% of the sample.

The V and J segments used are TRBV7-3 and TRBJ2-1; possibly the D gene is TRBD1, per 5 matching bases. The sample was PBMCs. This receptor was taken from a female donor in good health and CMV-seronegative. The nucleotide sequence reads TGTGCCAGCAGCTTATGGGGCTCACCCCAGTCCGATGAGCAGTTCTTC. It translates as CASSLWGSPQSDEQFF.